This T cell receptor beta chain is from a study of CD8 T cells in Susac syndrome. TEMRA cells were enriched by FACS, while CD8+ and CD4+ T cells were obtained through a negative isolation that was performed magnetically. Random hexamers were used to reverse transcribe about 0.5 to 1 ug of RNA. Multiplex immunoSEQ PCR targeted 54 Vbeta and 13 Jbeta TCR beta segments. TCRdb redid the calling of the immunoSEQ multiplex PCR reads with MiXCR, one entry per CDR3 protein. The sample yields tens of thousands of distinct CDR3 sequences, roughly 94% seen once. The CDR3 length is 15 residues. V was clipped by 2 bases and J by 3 bases, with 11 bases between them. The germline V gene encodes CDR1 MNHEY and CDR2 SMNVEV (reference sequence).

This clonotype was obtained from a human donor in good health. Material: CD8+ T cells from PBMCs. The chain couples TRBV27 to TRBJ1-5; D not resolved. CDR3 DNA: TGTGCCAGCAGTTTAATCAGTAGCTACAATCAGCCCCAGCATTTT. Residues: CASSLISSYNQPQHF.